Shown below are 16 T cell receptor beta chains from a single sample sequenced in a study of blood T cells in healthy people across ages. The use of a sample-barcoded 5' primer and a J-beta primer mix characterized a second PCR of roughly 7 to 12 cycles. In TCRdb, the 5' RACE reads were re-called with MiXCR into one record per CDR3 protein. Among about 2 million distinct CDR3 sequences listed, roughly 50% were seen once. What was sequenced was blood. The receptors were gathered from a woman in her thirties or forties in good health.

The chain has TRBV12-3 or TRBV12-4 and TRBJ2-2, with D unclear. V was clipped by 3 bases and J by 6 bases, with 8 bases between them. The CDR3 runs 13 residues. This CDR3 is CASSFSRAGELFF. The CDR3 DNA reads as TGTGCCAGCAGTTTTTCCCGGGCCGGGGAGCTGTTTTTT.

As concerns this clonotype: One end of the junction does not line up with germline, which may come from a read error. The chain has TRBV5-1 and TRBJ2-5, with D unresolved. The length of the CDR3 is 13 residues. CDR1 and CDR2 (germline): SGHRS, YFSETQ. In nucleotides, the CDR3 is TGCGCCGGCAGCCGAGAGCGTGGAGAGACCCAGTACTTC. Encoded protein: CAGSRERGETQYF.

The V gene is TRBV7-2, the J gene TRBJ2-5; weak D call: TRBD2 (6 bases). The CDR3 contains 12 residues. Germline CDR1 SGHTA, CDR2 FQGNSA. V lost 8 bases to trimming and J lost 11 bases, with 18 bases between them. The DNA for the CDR3 is TGTGCCAGCGAAGGAGGGGCGTCTGAGCAGTACTTC. Translation: CASEGGASEQYF.

The chain recombines TRBV10-3 with TRBJ2-5; TRBD2 might be the D (5 bases). Germline V CDR1 and CDR2: ENHRY, SYGVKD. Trimming stripped 3 bases from V and 1 base from J, with 15 bases between. This CDR3 contains 16 residues. The CDR3 nucleotides are TGTGCCATCAGTGACCACTGGAGGAGTTTCCAAGAGACCCAGTACTTC. Protein: CAISDHWRSFQETQYF.

CDR3 sequence reads: CASSPQGDNQPQHF. CDR3 in DNA: TGTGCCAGCAGCCCACAGGGCGACAATCAGCCCCAGCATTTT. This rearrangement joins TRBV12-3 or TRBV12-4 to TRBJ1-5; TRBD1 might be the D (6 bases). The CDR3 is made up of 14 amino acids. V was shortened by 6 bases and J by 3 bases, with 12 bases between the two germline ends.

The chain combines TRBV20-1 with TRBJ2-2; tentative D call: TRBD1 (7 bases). Germline V gives CDR1 DFQATT, CDR2 SNEGSKA (reference sequence). The ends were cut back, 4 bases at V and 1 base at J, with 13 bases in the middle. The CDR3 consists of 15 residues. The CDR3 coding sequence is TGCAGTGCTATCCGCGGGACAGAGAACACCGGGGAGCTGTTTTTT. Amino acids: CSAIRGTENTGELFF.

For this clonotype: At one end the junction does not follow the germline gene, possibly because of a read error. The rearrangement uses TRBV27 and TRBJ1-2; maybe TRBD1 (6 bases). Looked up from germline, CDR1 is MNHEY and CDR2 is SMNVEV (reference sequence). This CDR3 has 17 amino acids. CDR3 amino acids: CAGSLGSTGSFNYGYTF. DNA of the CDR3: TGTGCCGGCAGTTTAGGAAGCACAGGGAGCTTTAACTATGGCTACACCTTC.

This clonotype was recorded at least ten times. A junction boundary mismatches the germline segment, possibly from a read error. The rearrangement links TRBV5-1 to TRBJ2-1; the D is unclear. Germline V gives CDR1 SGHRS, CDR2 YFSETQ. CDR3 size: 15 residues. The CDR3 region is CASSLDWSSYNEQFF. As DNA, the CDR3 is TGTGCCAGCAGCTTAGACTGGAGCTCCTACAATGAGCAGTTCTTC.

The chain is built from TRBV12-3 or TRBV12-4 and TRBJ2-3; TRBD2 is a possible D gene (6 bases). V lost 8 bases, J lost 0 bases, and 15 bases lay in between. The CDR3 is made up of 15 amino acids. In nucleotides, the CDR3 is TGTGCCAGCCGAACCGTGGCGGGGAGCACAGATACGCAGTATTTT. This gives the protein CASRTVAGSTDTQYF.

This clonotype was detected only a few times. The chain is built from TRBV28 and TRBJ2-5; TRBD2 agrees at 9 bases. Germline V lookup: CDR1 MDHEN, CDR2 SYDVKM. CDR3 size: 15 residues. The ends lost 5 bases at V and 5 bases at J; junction bases unmatched: 9. The CDR3 region is CASSAGTSLPETQYF. The CDR3 nucleotides are TGTGCCAGCAGTGCGGGGACTAGCCTGCCGGAGACCCAGTACTTC. Looking up the rest from reference TRBV28 and TRBJ2-5 gives the full variable domain: DVKVTQSSRYLVKRTGEKVFLECVQDMDHENMFWYRQDPGLGLRLIYFSYDVKMKEKGDIPEGYSVSREKKERFSLILESASTNQTSMYLCASSAGTSLPETQYFGPGTRLLVL.

The J gene is TRBJ2-1, the V gene TRBV4-1; maybe TRBD2 (6 bases). V was pared by 0 bases and J by 4 bases, with 22 bases between. This CDR3 spans 19 amino acids. Germline CDR1 is MGHRA and CDR2 is YSYEKL. CDR3 loop: CASSQDRKGRGGVYNEQFF. CDR3 in DNA: TGCGCCAGCAGCCAAGATCGGAAGGGGAGAGGCGGGGTATACAATGAGCAGTTCTTC.

Only one count was recorded for this clonotype. The chain combines TRBV28 with TRBJ1-2; D remains ambiguous. V was trimmed by 7 bases and J by 8 bases, leaving 17 bases between them. CDR3 size: 13 residues. Germline-derived CDR1 and CDR2 are MDHEN and SYDVKM. The CDR3 reads CASTHGERGGYTF. CDR3 sequence (DNA): TGTGCCAGCACACATGGGGAGCGCGGCGGCTACACCTTC.

This clonotype was seen more than once but under ten times. The genes are TRBV10-3 and TRBJ2-1; D might be TRBD2 (5 bases). V was trimmed by 7 bases and J by 2 bases, leaving 9 bases between them. This CDR3 is 13 amino acids long. Per germline, CDR1 ENHRY and CDR2 SYGVKD. The CDR3 DNA reads TGTGCCATCAACGGGGAAACCTACAATGAGCAGTTCTTC. Translation gives CAINGETYNEQFF.

This clonotype was found a few times. The J gene is TRBJ2-7, the V gene TRBV4-1; D remains unclear. Trimming shortened V by 5 bases and J by 4 bases, and 9 bases separated the two germline ends. Germline CDR1 and CDR2: MGHRA and YSYEKL. The CDR3 covers 12 residues. The CDR3 coding sequence is TGCGCCAGCAGCGATACGAAATACGAGCAGTACTTC. Its protein is CASSDTKYEQYF.

The chain combines TRBV5-1 with TRBJ2-1; D may be TRBD2 (5 bases). The ends were cut back, 5 bases at V and 0 bases at J, with 15 bases in the middle. This CDR3 comprises 16 residues. CDR1 is SGHRS, CDR2 YFSETQ, per germline. DNA for the CDR3: TGCGCCAGCAGAGTCACGGGGTACGGCTCCTACAATGAGCAGTTCTTC. As protein: CASRVTGYGSYNEQFF.

V gene TRBV20-1 combines with J gene TRBJ2-1, with a weak D call TRBD2 (6 bases). V was shortened by 5 bases and J by 5 bases, with 19 bases between the two germline ends. The CDR3 loop spans 15 amino acids. Germline V CDR1 and CDR2: DFQATT, SNEGSKA (reference sequence). The CDR3 sequence is CSAATGLITDNEQFF. The CDR3 DNA follows: TGCAGTGCTGCAACTGGACTAATTACCGACAATGAGCAGTTCTTC.